A single sample gave rise to the 20 T cell receptor beta chains below, sequenced in a study of blood T cells in healthy people across ages. Sample-barcoded 5' priming and a J-beta primer mix drove a second PCR of about 6 to 12 cycles. MiXCR, run by TCRdb on the 5' RACE reads, gives a single entry per CDR3 protein. The data show over 950,000 distinct CDR3 sequences, with 35% to 40% seen just once and over 10% held by the top ten. Material: blood. Receptor source: a man between 18 and 35 years old in good health.

The table lists this clonotype with a few counts. V and J are TRBV6-6 and TRBJ2-5; TRBD1 aligns across 9 bases. The closer fit of TRBJ2-7 to the DNA end suggests the J call may be wrong. The CDR3 runs 14 residues. Germline lookup yields CDR1 MNHNY and CDR2 SVGAGI (reference sequence). CDR3: CASSYRQGAYEQYF. CDR3 nucleotides: TGTGCCAGCAGTTACCGACAGGGGGCCTACGAGCAGTACTTC.

The chain carries TRBV25-1 and TRBJ1-1; D perhaps matches TRBD1 (6 bases). V gave up 2 bases and J gave up 3 bases, with 10 bases separating them. Germline assignment: CDR1 MGHDK and CDR2 SYGVNS. The CDR3 contains 14 residues. The CDR3 here is CASSETGRYTEAFF. Here the CDR3 DNA reads TGTGCCAGCAGTGAAACAGGGAGGTACACTGAAGCTTTCTTT.

In the case of this clonotype: The conserved phenylalanine or tryptophan normally closing the CDR3 is absent here, so this likely arose from a read error. The rearrangement joins TRBV28 to TRBJ2-1; D possibly matches TRBD1 or TRBD2 (5 bases each). With 2 bases removed from V and 7 bases from J, the gap between germline ends came to 15 bases. CDR1 and CDR2 from the germline V gene are MDHEN and SYDVKM. This CDR3 comprises 15 residues. The CDR3 loop is CASSLKWGPGNEQFC. Written as DNA, the CDR3 is TGTGCCAGCAGTTTAAAGTGGGGACCAGGGAATGAGCAGTTCTGC.

This clonotype was counted between two and nine times. The chain couples TRBV4-3 to TRBJ1-2; no clear D. The CDR3 loop spans 14 amino acids. The V gene's germline CDR1 is LGHNA and CDR2 YSLEER. The ends were cut back, 5 bases at V and 4 bases at J, with 14 bases in the middle. CDR3 nucleotide sequence: TGCGCCAGCAGCGAACAAGGATCGGGCTATGGCTACACCTTC. Protein product: CASSEQGSGYGYTF.

V gene TRBV6-1 combines with J gene TRBJ2-1; D might be TRBD2 (5 bases). CDR1 is MNHNS, CDR2 SASEGT, per germline. V lost 4 bases and J lost 3, with 13 bases in between. The CDR3 runs 15 residues. In nucleotides, the CDR3 is TGTGCCAGCAGTGTCCGGCTCCGGGACTACAATGAGCAGTTCTTC. The encoded protein is CASSVRLRDYNEQFF.

The chain links TRBV2 to TRBJ1-1; D gene uncertain. The CDR3 consists of 13 residues. The ends were cut back, 6 bases at V and 7 bases at J, with 15 bases in the middle. CDR1 and CDR2 (germline): SNHLY, FYNNEI. CDR3 nucleotides: TGTGCCAGCAGCCCGACTATGGATCGTGAAGCTTTCTTT. This sequence encodes CASSPTMDREAFF.

The chain is built from TRBV4-2 and TRBJ2-5; TRBD1 aligns across 8 bases. Looked up from germline, CDR1 is LGHNA and CDR2 is YNFKEQ. V was pared by 3 bases and J by 4 bases, with 1 base of the junction left unmatched. The CDR3 sequence is 13 residues long. The CDR3 DNA follows: TGTGCCAGCAGCCAGCAGGGGGCAGAGACCCAGTACTTC. This translates into CASSQQGAETQYF.

V gene TRBV20-1 combines with J gene TRBJ2-7; no reliable D call. The CDR3 is 15 amino acids. The V gene's germline CDR1 is DFQATT and CDR2 SNEGSKA (reference sequence). V was clipped by 2 bases and J by 0 bases, with 14 bases between them. The CDR3 DNA is TGCAGTGCTAGAAGGTGGCAGGAATCCTCCTACGAGCAGTACTTC. This sequence encodes CSARRWQESSYEQYF.

The sample holds a few counts of this clonotype. V is TRBV7-9 and J is TRBJ1-2, with a tentative D call TRBD1 (6 bases). The CDR3 loop spans 14 amino acids. V was cut by 5 bases and J by 4 bases, with 14 bases left in between. Germline V CDR1 and CDR2: SEHNR, FQNEAQ (reference sequence). CDR3 sequence: CASSHKVQGYGYTF. CDR3 DNA sequence: TGTGCCAGCAGCCACAAGGTACAGGGCTATGGCTACACCTTC.

This clonotype showed up just a few times. The V gene is TRBV6-2 or TRBV6-3, the J gene TRBJ2-3; 7 positions agree with TRBD1. The CDR3 contains 15 residues. In germline, CDR1 is MNHEY, CDR2 SVGEGT. V lost 6 bases and J lost 6; bases outside the gene matches: 12. The CDR3 coding sequence is TGTGCCAGCAGCTTTAGGGGGCTCCTGAAGGATACGCAGTATTTT. Protein: CASSFRGLLKDTQYF.

This clonotype was counted between two and nine times. The rearrangement uses TRBV12-3 or TRBV12-4 and TRBJ1-2; unclear D gene. V gave up 3 bases and J gave up 2 bases, with 7 bases separating them. The CDR3 contains 13 residues. The CDR3 DNA reads TGTGCCAGCAGTTTTCTACGGAACTATGGCTACACCTTC. Translation: CASSFLRNYGYTF.

This clonotype was seen just once. This chain connects TRBV11-2 to TRBJ2-1; D is ambiguous. Trimming removed 5 bases from V and 6 bases from J, with 17 bases in between. CDR1 is SGHAT, CDR2 FQNNGV, per germline. This CDR3 region has 15 residues. As DNA, the CDR3 is TGTGCCAGCAGCCTTGAAGGTTATCGCCTCAATGAGCAGTTCTTC. It yields the protein CASSLEGYRLNEQFF.

This clonotype was found a few times. V and J are TRBV6-5 and TRBJ2-7, with a weak D call TRBD1 (5 bases). The germline V gene encodes CDR1 MNHEY and CDR2 SVGAGI. V gave up 0 bases and J gave up 4 bases, with 10 bases separating them. The CDR3 runs 14 residues. This CDR3 is CASSYSSPGYEQYF. CDR3 sequence (DNA): TGTGCCAGCAGTTACTCGAGTCCAGGGTACGAGCAGTACTTC.

The chain couples TRBV20-1 to TRBJ1-2, with 9 nucleotides matching TRBD1. This CDR3 comprises 16 residues. Trimming took 3 bases from V and 3 from J; bases not matched to a gene: 11. CDR1 is DFQATT and CDR2 is SNEGSKA in the germline V gene (reference sequence). The CDR3 loop is CSARYWTGAPDYGYTF. As DNA, the CDR3 is TGCAGTGCTAGGTACTGGACAGGGGCCCCTGACTATGGCTACACCTTC.

This clonotype came up a few times. V and J are TRBV2 and TRBJ1-6, with D hard to call. Germline V gene sequence: CDR1 SNHLY, CDR2 FYNNEI. The V gene lost 5 bases and the J gene lost 3 bases, with 8 bases spanning the gap. The CDR3 has 14 amino acids. The CDR3 protein is CASSKASYNSPLHF. CDR3 bases: TGTGCCAGCAGTAAGGCTAGCTATAATTCACCCCTCCACTTT.

This rearrangement joins TRBV15 to TRBJ1-1; 7 bases align to TRBD1. Germline loops: CDR1 LNHNV, CDR2 YYDKDF (reference sequence). CDR3 size: 14 residues. Trimming took 5 bases from V and 8 from J; bases not matched to a gene: 11. The CDR3 protein is CATSETPKDREAFF. DNA of the CDR3: TGTGCCACCAGCGAAACCCCCAAGGACAGGGAAGCTTTCTTT.

This chain's CDR3 is CASSSGQREQYF. The DNA of the CDR3 is TGTGCCAGCAGTTCGGGACAGAGGGAGCAGTACTTC. This chain links TRBV28 with TRBJ2-7; 7 bases are shared with TRBD1. Trimming removed 4 bases from V and 7 bases from J; junction bases left unmatched: 4. Germline V CDR1 and CDR2: MDHEN, SYDVKM. This CDR3 region has 12 residues.

The chain carries TRBV12-3 or TRBV12-4 and TRBJ1-4, with 10 bases lining up with TRBD1. V lost 5 bases, J lost 7 bases, and 4 bases stayed unmatched. This CDR3 is built from 14 residues. CDR3 coding DNA: TGTGCCAGCAGTACCGGGACAGGGGCTGAAAAACTGTTTTTT. Its translation is CASSTGTGAEKLFF.

The J gene is TRBJ2-3, the V gene TRBV4-3; TRBD1 matches at 7 bases. The trim removed 4 bases at V and 4 bases at J, leaving 5 bases unmatched. Germline V gene sequence: CDR1 LGHNA, CDR2 YSLEER. The CDR3 sequence is 14 residues long. For the CDR3, the DNA is TGCGCCAGCAGCCCAGGGGGTATAGCAGATACGCAGTATTTT. Amino acid sequence: CASSPGGIADTQYF.

V usage is TRBV6-2 or TRBV6-3 and J usage is TRBJ2-7; D might be TRBD1 (6 bases). CDR1 MNHEY and CDR2 SVGEGT come from the germline V gene. V was pared by 2 bases and J by 2 bases, with 10 bases between. This CDR3 has 14 residues. This CDR3 is CASSYGGPTYEQYF. The CDR3, as DNA: TGTGCCAGCAGTTACGGGGGCCCTACCTACGAGCAGTACTTC.